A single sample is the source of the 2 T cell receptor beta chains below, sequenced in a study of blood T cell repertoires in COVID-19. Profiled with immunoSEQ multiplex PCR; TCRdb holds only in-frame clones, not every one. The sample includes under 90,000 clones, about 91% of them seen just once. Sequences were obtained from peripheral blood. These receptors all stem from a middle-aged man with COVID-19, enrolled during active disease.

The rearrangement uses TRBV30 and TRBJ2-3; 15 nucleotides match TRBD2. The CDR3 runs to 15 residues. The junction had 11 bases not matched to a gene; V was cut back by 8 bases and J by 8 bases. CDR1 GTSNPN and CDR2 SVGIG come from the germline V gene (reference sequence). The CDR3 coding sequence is TGTGCCCATCATCCTGGGACTAGCGGGGGGAGTACGCAGTATTTT. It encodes CAHHPGTSGGSTQYF. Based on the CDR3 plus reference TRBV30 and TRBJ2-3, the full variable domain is SQTIHQWPATLVQPVGSPLSLECTVEGTSNPNLYWYRQAAGRGLQLLFYSVGIGQISSEVPQNLSASRPQDRQFILSSKKLLLSDSGFYLCAHHPGTSGGSTQYFGPGTRLTVL.

This chain's CDR3 is CASSLGGQGREQYF. CDR3 in DNA: TGTGCCAGCAGTTTGGGGGGACAGGGACGAGAGCAGTACTTC. The V and J genes are TRBV6-5 and TRBJ2-7; 9 positions agree with TRBD1. Germline CDR1 and CDR2: MNHEY and SVGAGI. This CDR3 has 14 residues. J gave up 7 bases and V 4 bases, and 8 bases lay outside the gene matches.